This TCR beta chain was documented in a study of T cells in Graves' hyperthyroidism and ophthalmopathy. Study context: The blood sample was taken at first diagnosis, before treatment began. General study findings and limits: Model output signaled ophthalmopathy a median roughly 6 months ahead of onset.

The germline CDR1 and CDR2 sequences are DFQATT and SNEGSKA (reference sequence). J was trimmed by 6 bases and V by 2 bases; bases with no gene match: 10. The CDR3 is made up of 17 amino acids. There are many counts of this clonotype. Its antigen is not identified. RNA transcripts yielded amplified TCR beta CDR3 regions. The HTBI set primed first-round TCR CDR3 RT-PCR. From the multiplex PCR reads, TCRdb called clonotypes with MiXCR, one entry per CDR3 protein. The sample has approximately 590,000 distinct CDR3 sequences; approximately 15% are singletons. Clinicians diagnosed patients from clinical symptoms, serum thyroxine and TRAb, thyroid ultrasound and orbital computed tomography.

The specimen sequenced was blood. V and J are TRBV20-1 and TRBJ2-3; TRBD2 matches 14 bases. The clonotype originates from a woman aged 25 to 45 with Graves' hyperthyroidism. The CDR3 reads CSARPGTSGRGVDTQYF. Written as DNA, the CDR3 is TGCAGTGCTAGACCAGGGACTAGCGGGAGAGGAGTGGATACGCAGTATTTT.